Below are 8 T cell receptor beta chains sequenced from a single sample in a study of shared clonotypes between healthy human individuals (TCRdb year 2020). The library was built by means of the immunoSEQ multiplex PCR assay. This is the immuneACCESS table as TCRdb keeps it, with only in-frame sequences that have V and J called. A part of the clones is gone; compared with another copy, unresolved V genes explain less than half, and the rest is unexplained. For this sample the table gives some 2,400,000 clones, of which approximately 96% were detected only once. The top ten constitute about 0.13% of the sample. Sequencing input: naive CD4+ T cells sorted from blood. The cell subset or site label, as the study defines it: CD45RA+ positively selected. These receptors came from a young man in good health.

The V and J genes are TRBV10-3 and TRBJ1-5, with D perhaps matching TRBD1 (6 bases). Trimming took off 0 bases at V and 6 bases at J, with 21 bases between the two ends. This CDR3 has 18 amino acids. Germline lookup yields CDR1 ENHRY and CDR2 SYGVKD. The CDR3 nucleotides read TGTGCCATCAGTGAGTCGAGACAGTACGCAGGAGGGGGTCAGCCCCAGCATTTT. It encodes CAISESRQYAGGGQPQHF.

This clone was observed once. V and J are TRBV10-3 and TRBJ2-7, with unresolved D. In germline, CDR1 is ENHRY, CDR2 SYGVKD. Trimming took 3 bases from V and 0 from J, leaving 12 bases between them. CDR3 length: 15 amino acids. DNA of the CDR3: TGTGCCATCAGTGAACAGCGCCTAAGCTCCTACGAGCAGTACTTC. Its protein product is CAISEQRLSSYEQYF.

The chain carries TRBV28 and TRBJ2-7, with D possibly TRBD1 on 6 matching bases. CDR3 length: 14 amino acids. The V gene lost 3 bases and the J gene lost 6 bases, with 15 bases spanning the gap. CDR1 and CDR2 from the germline V gene are MDHEN and SYDVKM. CDR3 in amino acids: CASSFPRGSVEQYF. CDR3 DNA: TGTGCCAGCAGTTTCCCTAGGGGGTCGGTCGAGCAGTACTTC.

The chain carries TRBV10-3 and TRBJ2-1, with 11 bases identical to TRBD2. Germline loops: CDR1 ENHRY, CDR2 SYGVKD. This CDR3 has 18 residues. V trimming: 1 base; J trimming: 4 bases; junction bases outside the gene matches: 9. For the CDR3, the DNA is TGTGCCATCAGTGAGTATCTACTAGCGGGAGCTGGGTACAATGAGCAGTTCTTC. This translates into CAISEYLLAGAGYNEQFF.

The V call is TRBV30, the J call TRBJ2-7; no definite D call. V was pared by 3 bases and J by 8 bases, with 14 bases between. The CDR3 sequence is 12 residues long. Germline CDR1 and CDR2: GTSNPN and SVGIG (reference sequence). The CDR3 DNA reads TGTGCCTGGAGCCTACAGCGTAGGCAGCAGTACTTC. Translation gives CAWSLQRRQQYF.

V and J are TRBV7-2 and TRBJ2-7, with 8 bases lining up with TRBD2. The CDR3 sequence is 14 residues long. Germline assignment: CDR1 SGHTA and CDR2 FQGNSA. Trimming took 7 bases from V and 0 from J; bases not matched to a gene: 5. CDR3 bases: TGTGCCAGCAAACGGGAGGGTGACTCCTACGAGCAGTACTTC. Protein sequence: CASKREGDSYEQYF.

The chain carries TRBV7-2 and TRBJ1-1; tentative D call: TRBD1 (6 bases). V was trimmed by 5 bases and J by 4 bases, leaving 29 bases between them. This CDR3 has 19 residues. Germline V gene sequence: CDR1 SGHTA, CDR2 FQGNSA. The CDR3 coding sequence is TGTGCCAGCAGCCAGGGGTTGTGGTCGTCGGGGGGCGCCCCCACTGAAGCTTTCTTT. This codes for CASSQGLWSSGGAPTEAFF.

V usage is TRBV7-8 and J usage is TRBJ2-7; 7 nucleotides line up with TRBD1. The trim removed 1 base at V and 7 bases at J, leaving 13 bases unmatched. CDR3 length: 16 residues. CDR1 and CDR2 from the germline V gene are SGHVS and FQNEAQ. The CDR3 spells CASSLVWRQGPLEQYF. The CDR3 nucleotides read TGTGCCAGCAGCTTAGTTTGGAGACAGGGCCCCTTGGAGCAGTACTTC.